This TCR beta chain was recovered during a study of T cell changes during pregnancy in multiple sclerosis. From germline, CDR1 is MNHEY and CDR2 SVGAGI. V lost 0 bases to trimming and J lost 3 bases, with 12 bases between them. CDR3 size: 15 residues. Sequenced by immunoSEQ multiplex PCR; TCRdb stores in-frame clones only, minus some. The data show approximately 50,000 clones, 91% seen once. The V gene is TRBV6-5, the J gene TRBJ2-7, with D perhaps matching TRBD1 (6 bases). The specimen comprised CD8+ T cells from peripheral blood mononuclear cells, sampled after pregnancy. This TCR was sampled from a female donor with multiple sclerosis, enrolled in a pregnancy study. This chain's CDR3 is CASSYSHRAGYEQYF. The CDR3 coding sequence is TGTGCCAGCAGTTACTCGCACAGGGCCGGCTACGAGCAGTACTTC.